The sequence of this T cell receptor beta chain was determined in a study of CD8+CD57+ T cells in acquired aplastic anemia (dated by TCRdb to about 2018). Background for the entire study: On average, sorted CD4+ and CD8+ cells yielded roughly 3.4 ug of extracted DNA, with a range of about 0.17 to 27.4 ug. A CD8+CD57+ expansion meant a frequency higher than the mean frequency seen in healthy subjects. Points the paper makes about the study in general: Between patients and healthy controls, no significant difference in CD8+ Simpson's diversity was found (P=0.060). Fewer than 30 CD8+ CDR3 sequences were found in both patients and controls but appeared to be highly expressed in patients and within the immunodominant clones of the patients.

Profiling of TCR beta VDJ combinations and CDR3 sequences used genomic DNA as the template. An Illumina HiSeq 2000 was the platform used for TCR repertoire sequencing. The authors processed their data as follows. TRBV/TRBJ rearrangement plots, CDR3 size and DJ length profiles, and Simpson's diversity index were used to evaluate the repertoires. The most abundant DNA sequence in the deep sequencing data was defined as the immunodominant clone. CDR3 amino acid sequences were checked for sharing across subjects and were also compared against the VDJdb database and published repertoires. Using fastp at Q25 and MiXCR, TCRdb reprocessed the public reads and kept productive beta chains. CDR3 protein sequences are deduplicated, and each keeps its most common genes and DNA. For this entry, the V and J calls and clone size follow TCRdb and not the study's own pipeline. The sample includes a few hundred thousand distinct CDR3 sequences, with over 25% observed a single time. The ten largest clones capture 0.75% to 0.95% of the sample.

This clonotype was detected a few times. Its antigen is currently not known. No much larger clone exists at a distance of one base, and base qualities are not known. A distance of 11 bases separates the germline ends of V and J, which lose 4 bases and 1 base respectively. The CDR3 covers 15 residues, taking in both the cysteine and the phenylalanine. The read is trimmed to its CDR3 DNA, 45 bases read in frame from base 1. Based on the germline V gene, the CDR1 and CDR2 sequences are SGHTS and YDEGEE. The patients picked for sequencing were ones in whom flow cytometry had shown an expansion of CD8+CD57+ cells. Every patient had a diagnosis of severe acquired aplastic anemia based on International Study of Aplastic Anemia and Agranulocytosis and Camitta criteria. No therapy had been received by the patients at the time of blood sampling. TCR repertoires of sorted CD4+ and CD8+ blood T cells from severe aplastic anemia patients and healthy subjects were deep-sequenced in the study. Patients were enrolled in the USA under clinicaltrials.gov protocols 00001620, 01623167, 00001397, 00071045, 00081523 and 00961064. Ficoll-Paque density gradient centrifugation was used to isolate peripheral blood mononuclear cells. CD4+ and CD8+ T cells were sorted by FACS or magnetic beads before DNA extraction.

The TCR comes from a human donor with aplastic anemia. Recombination linked TRBV5-8 to TRBJ2-2, with no confidently assigned D gene. The material sequenced was sorted CD4+, CD8+, or CD8+CD57+ T cells (not recorded which) from PBMCs. This receptor has the CDR3 CASSPGPGNTGELFF. The base sequence is TGTGCCAGCAGCCCGGGTCCAGGGAACACCGGGGAGCTGTTTTTT.